The present T cell receptor beta chain was sequenced within a study of T cells in Graves' hyperthyroidism and ophthalmopathy. This clonotype was found many times. The antigen is undetermined. Amplification yielded TCR beta CDR3 regions, with RNA transcripts as the source. HTBI primers were the set used in a first-round RT-PCR of the TCR CDR3. MiXCR, run by TCRdb on the multiplex PCR reads, gives a single entry per CDR3 protein. The sample has some 340,000 distinct CDR3 sequences, around 13% seen once. Whole-study findings and limits: Ophthalmopathy and stable hyperthyroidism were told apart by a 13 V-J model.

The specimen sequenced was blood. The origin of this receptor is a woman aged 40 to 50 with Graves' ophthalmopathy.

The CDR3 nucleotides are TGTGCCACCCAGGGTAAAAGAACGAACACCGGGGAGCTGTTTTTT. As protein: CATQGKRTNTGELFF. The chain recombines TRBV10-3 with TRBJ2-2; a weak D match, TRBD1 (5 bases). Germline V gives CDR1 ENHRY, CDR2 SYGVKD. The CDR3 has 15 residues. Trimming removed 10 bases at V and 0 bases at J, with 15 bases between.